The next 31 T cell receptor beta chains were all read from a single sample in a study of blood T cell repertoires in COVID-19. The method was immunoSEQ multiplex PCR; TCRdb's version includes in-frame clones alone and lacks a portion of them. The profile shows about 220,000 clones, roughly nine tenths of them singletons. Sample: PBMCs or T cells enriched from blood (not recorded which). These receptors originate from a woman under 30 in a cohort exposed to, infected with or recovered from COVID-19 (not recorded which).

This chain connects TRBV19 to TRBJ2-1; 7 nucleotides line up with TRBD2. CDR3 length equals 15 residues. After removal of 1 base from V and 6 bases from J, the junction contained 6 bases not matched to a gene. Germline V gene data show CDR1 as LNHDA and CDR2 as SQIVND (reference sequence). In DNA, the CDR3 is TGTGCCAGTAGTATAGGGACTAGGGCCGCCAATGAGCAGTTCTTC. This translates into CASSIGTRAANEQFF.

CDR3 DNA sequence: TGTGCCAGCAGCTTGGAACAGGGGGCTTACAATGAGCAGTTCTTC. Protein: CASSLEQGAYNEQFF. The chain links TRBV5-5 to TRBJ2-1; TRBD1 agrees at 9 bases. Germline values: CDR1 SGHKS, CDR2 YYEKEE (reference sequence). This CDR3 is 15 amino acids long. V was pared by 0 bases and J by 4 bases, with 2 bases of the junction left unmatched.

The rearrangement uses TRBV3-1 (or the pseudogene TRBV3-2) and TRBJ1-2; 7 bases fit TRBD1. Germline CDR1 is LGHDT and CDR2 is YNNKEL (reference sequence). The CDR3 spans 14 residues. J lost 4 bases, V lost 3 bases, and 5 bases had no gene match. CDR3 region: CASSHPTGAYGYTF. The DNA of the CDR3 is TGTGCCAGCAGCCACCCCACAGGGGCCTATGGCTACACCTTC.

This chain connects TRBV6-5 to TRBJ1-1; maybe TRBD1 (6 bases). In germline, CDR1 is MNHEY, CDR2 SVGAGI. V lost 2 bases to trimming and J lost 8 bases, with 15 bases between them. This CDR3 comprises 14 residues. CDR3 nucleotide sequence: TGTGCCAGCAGTTACCCAGGGGAGGGCGCAGAAGCTTTCTTT. Translating it yields CASSYPGEGAEAFF.

The chain couples TRBV24-1 to TRBJ2-5, with 9 bases matching TRBD1. The length of the CDR3 is 16 residues. V lost 1 base and J lost 2; bases outside the gene matches: 4. Germline V gives CDR1 KGHDR, CDR2 SFDVKD. Written as DNA, the CDR3 is TGTGCCACCAGTGATTTTAGAGGACAGGGGCAAGAGACCCAGTACTTC. As protein: CATSDFRGQGQETQYF.

The chain carries TRBV5-1 and TRBJ1-1; no clear D. The CDR3 covers 13 residues. V dropped 7 bases and J dropped 1 base, with 11 bases sitting between them. The germline CDR1 and CDR2 sequences are SGHRS and YFSETQ. The CDR3 protein is CASGEQQNTEAFF. The CDR3 DNA reads TGCGCCAGCGGAGAGCAGCAGAACACTGAAGCTTTCTTT.

The J gene is TRBJ1-1, the V gene TRBV19; the match to TRBD1 covers 7 bases. Unmatched junction bases numbered 7, after V lost 3 bases and J lost 6 bases. CDR3 length: 14 residues. Germline CDR1 and CDR2: LNHDA and SQIVND (reference sequence). CDR3 in DNA: TGTGCCAGTAGTATCTCACAGGGGAGGTCTGAAGCTTTCTTT. This sequence encodes CASSISQGRSEAFF.

The V call is TRBV24-1, the J call TRBJ2-7; 9 bases align to TRBD1. This CDR3 region has 17 residues. J was trimmed by 4 bases and V by 3 bases; bases with no gene match: 12. CDR1 is KGHDR, CDR2 SFDVKD, per germline. CDR3 in DNA: TGTGCCACCAGTGATGTACCACACGGGACAGGGACTTACGAGCAGTACTTC. It codes for CATSDVPHGTGTYEQYF.

The chain carries TRBV11-3 and TRBJ1-1; 8 nucleotides match TRBD1. The V gene's germline CDR1 is SGHNT and CDR2 YENEEA. The ends lost 1 base at V and 0 bases at J; junction bases unmatched: 1. This CDR3 has 15 residues. Written as DNA, the CDR3 is TGTGCCAGCAGCTTAGGGACAGGGATGAACACTGAAGCTTTCTTT. This gives the protein CASSLGTGMNTEAFF.

This clone was counted only a few times. J is TRBJ1-1 and V is TRBV12-3 or TRBV12-4; 7 bases agree with TRBD1. CDR3 length: 13 residues. The ends lost 6 bases at V and 4 bases at J; junction bases unmatched: 5. CDR3 in amino acids: CASSIQGTTEAFF. The DNA of the CDR3 is TGTGCCAGCAGCATACAGGGGACCACTGAAGCTTTCTTT.

This chain uses TRBV24-1 with TRBJ2-3; D might be TRBD2 (6 bases). Germline CDR1 and CDR2: KGHDR and SFDVKD. With 6 bases removed from V and 6 bases from J, the gap between germline ends came to 12 bases. The CDR3 length is 13 residues. DNA for the CDR3: TGTGCCACCAGTATCGGCGGGGTTGATACGCAGTATTTT. Residues: CATSIGGVDTQYF.

The J gene is TRBJ1-4, the V gene TRBV4-1; 8 bases line up with TRBD1. J lost 3 bases, V lost 0 bases, and 3 bases had no gene match. Germline CDR1 is MGHRA and CDR2 is YSYEKL. There are 16 residues in the CDR3. Here the CDR3 reads CASSQDAGQANEKLFF. For the CDR3, the DNA is TGCGCCAGCAGCCAAGACGCGGGACAGGCTAATGAAAAACTGTTTTTT.

This clone has only one observation. This chain links TRBV21-1 with TRBJ1-1; the tabulated D call, TRBD1, remains unverified against the DNA. TRBV21-1 is classified as a pseudogene. The CDR3 runs 15 residues. The CDR3 DNA reads as TGTGCCAGCAGCAAACCCGGGACAGGGGACACTGAAGCTTTCTTT. Encoded protein: CASSKPGTGDTEAFF.

The chain combines TRBV7-2 with TRBJ1-1; D is perhaps TRBD1 (5 bases). Germline V gives CDR1 SGHTA, CDR2 FQGNSA. Between the trimmed V and J ends, which lost 1 base and 12 bases, there was a span of 15 bases. This CDR3 has 13 residues. CDR3 sequence reads: CASSLGSETVTFF. CDR3 DNA: TGTGCCAGCAGCTTAGGGAGCGAGACAGTGACTTTCTTT.

This clone came up once. V and J are TRBV7-8 and TRBJ2-7; possibly TRBD1 for D (5 bases). CDR3 size: 14 residues. Per germline, CDR1 SGHVS and CDR2 FQNEAQ. Trimming pared 3 bases from V and 6 bases from J, leaving 15 bases between. In DNA form, the CDR3 reads TGTGCCAGCAGCTTCGGAGCCAGGGTCAGCGAGCAGTACTTC. It translates to CASSFGARVSEQYF.

The J gene is TRBJ2-7, the V gene TRBV5-4; TRBD2 agrees at 7 bases. Germline V gives CDR1 SGHNT, CDR2 YYREEE (reference sequence). There are 16 residues in the CDR3. The trim removed 4 bases at V and 3 bases at J, leaving 13 bases unmatched. CDR3 loop: CASSPTPGGALYEQYF. CDR3 bases: TGTGCCAGCAGCCCCACCCCGGGGGGAGCTCTCTACGAGCAGTACTTC.

The rearrangement links TRBV19 to TRBJ2-5, with no clear D. CDR1 and CDR2 from the germline V gene are LNHDA and SQIVND (reference sequence). This CDR3 has 14 amino acids. The ends were cut back, 6 bases at V and 5 bases at J, with 16 bases in the middle. The CDR3 sequence is CASSHFSSTETQYF. CDR3 DNA sequence: TGTGCCAGTAGCCACTTTTCCTCCACGGAGACCCAGTACTTC. Looking up the rest from reference TRBV19 and TRBJ2-5 gives the full variable domain: DGGITQSPKYLFRKEGQNVTLSCEQNLNHDAMYWYRQDPGQGLRLIYYSQIVNDFQKGDIAEGYSVSREKKESFPLTVTSAQKNPTAFYLCASSHFSSTETQYFGPGTRLLVL.

V and J are TRBV6-2 or TRBV6-3 and TRBJ2-1; the D gene is possibly TRBD1 (5 bases). Germline CDR1 reads MNHEY; CDR2 reads SVGEGT. The V end lost 0 bases, the J end lost 4 bases, and 7 bases lay between the germline ends. This CDR3 contains 14 residues. DNA of the CDR3: TGTGCCAGCAGTTACTCGCAGGGTTACAATGAGCAGTTCTTC. Translation: CASSYSQGYNEQFF.

This chain uses TRBV28 with TRBJ1-2, with D possibly being TRBD1 (6 bases). The CDR3 runs 14 residues. The V gene's germline CDR1 is MDHEN and CDR2 SYDVKM. V was clipped by 7 bases and J by 4 bases, with 16 bases between them. The CDR3 sequence is CASKRGAGSYGYTF. CDR3 sequence (DNA): TGTGCCAGCAAACGGGGGGCCGGGAGCTATGGCTACACCTTC.

In this sample, this clone turned up once. The chain couples TRBV7-9 to TRBJ1-3, with D maybe TRBD1 (5 bases). V was trimmed by 5 bases and J by 0 bases, leaving 8 bases between them. This CDR3 has 14 amino acids. From germline, CDR1 is SEHNR and CDR2 FQNEAQ (reference sequence). The CDR3 DNA is TGTGCCAGCAGCGATAGGGGCTCTGGAAACACCATATATTTT. Encoded protein: CASSDRGSGNTIYF. The variable domain in full, with the rest retrieved from reference TRBV7-9 and TRBJ1-3, is DTGVSQNPRHKITKRGQNVTFRCDPISEHNRLYWYRQTLGQGPEFLTYFQNEAQLEKSRLLSDRFSAERPKGSFSTLEIQRTEQGDSAMYLCASSDRGSGNTIYFGEGSWLTVV.

The chain combines TRBV18 with TRBJ2-3; 8 bases map to TRBD2. Germline values: CDR1 KGHSH, CDR2 LQKENI. J lost 5 bases, V lost 5 bases, and 12 bases had no gene match. The CDR3 is made up of 16 amino acids. The CDR3 DNA reads TGTGCCAGCTCAGGATACGGGACTAGTTTTCAAGATACGCAGTATTTT. It yields the protein CASSGYGTSFQDTQYF.

The chain combines TRBV19 with TRBJ2-3; 9 bases align to TRBD2. CDR1 and CDR2 from the germline V gene are LNHDA and SQIVND (reference sequence). V trimming: 5 bases; J trimming: 1 base; junction bases outside the gene matches: 4. The CDR3 extends over 15 amino acids. The CDR3 protein is CASSLRTSGTDTQYF. As DNA, the CDR3 is TGTGCCAGTAGTCTAAGGACTAGCGGCACAGATACGCAGTATTTT.

The V call is TRBV7-8, the J call TRBJ2-4, with 8 positions matching TRBD2. V was pared by 2 bases and J by 7 bases, with 7 bases of the junction left unmatched. Germline loops: CDR1 SGHVS, CDR2 FQNEAQ. The CDR3 contains 15 residues. The CDR3: CASSLPGGAENIQYF. The CDR3 DNA reads as TGTGCCAGCAGCTTACCGGGGGGGGCCGAGAACATTCAGTACTTC.

Concerning this clone: A junction end diverges from the germline sequence, so it may reflect a read error. The rearrangement uses TRBV2 and TRBJ1-6; the D gene is possibly TRBD1 (6 bases). The CDR3 is 13 amino acids. Germline V gene lookup returns CDR1 SNHLY and CDR2 FYNNEI. CDR3 DNA sequence: TGTGCCTGCAGGGGCAGCTATAATTCACCCCTCCACTTT. It encodes CACRGSYNSPLHF.

V and J are TRBV5-1 and TRBJ1-4, with D tentatively TRBD1 (5 bases). V lost 3 bases and J lost 8, with 17 bases in between. The germline V gene has CDR1 SGHRS and CDR2 YFSETQ. The CDR3 covers 15 residues. CDR3 in DNA: TGCGCCAGCAGCTCCCCGGAGGGGAGCGGGGAAAAACTGTTTTTT. Its protein product is CASSSPEGSGEKLFF.

The gene calls are TRBV5-4 and TRBJ2-3; 7 nucleotides align to TRBD2. The CDR3 has 16 residues. Germline CDR1 is SGHNT and CDR2 is YYREEE (reference sequence). Trimming removed 4 bases from V and 8 bases from J; junction bases left unmatched: 16. The CDR3 DNA follows: TGTGCCAGCAGCCGATCGTTAGCGGGTATGAGGGGTACGCAGTATTTT. Protein sequence: CASSRSLAGMRGTQYF.

The rearrangement uses TRBV19 and TRBJ1-1, with D possibly TRBD1 on 6 matching bases. Trimming removed 0 bases from V and 6 bases from J, with 8 bases in between. This CDR3 spans 13 amino acids. Germline-derived CDR1 and CDR2 are LNHDA and SQIVND (reference sequence). This CDR3 is CASSIDEGAEAFF. CDR3 bases: TGTGCCAGTAGTATAGATGAGGGGGCTGAAGCTTTCTTT. Filled out from reference TRBV19 and TRBJ1-1, the complete variable domain reads DGGITQSPKYLFRKEGQNVTLSCEQNLNHDAMYWYRQDPGQGLRLIYYSQIVNDFQKGDIAEGYSVSREKKESFPLTVTSAQKNPTAFYLCASSIDEGAEAFFGQGTRLTVV.

The chain links TRBV4-2 to TRBJ2-7; 10 bases fit TRBD2. This CDR3 is 18 amino acids long. With V trimmed by 0 bases and J by 0 bases, 8 bases remained unmatched. Per the germline V gene, CDR1 is LGHNA and CDR2 is YNFKEQ. CDR3 in DNA: TGTGCCAGCAGCCAAGAATCCGTAGCTAGCGGGAGCTCCTACGAGCAGTACTTC. The encoded protein is CASSQESVASGSSYEQYF.

The chain couples TRBV7-5 to TRBJ1-2. TRBV7-5 is recorded as a pseudogene. CDR3 length equals 15 residues. The CDR3 coding sequence is TGTGTCAGAAGCTCTAGCTATTTTCCGGACTATGGCTACACCTTC. This encodes CVRSSSYFPDYGYTF.

V usage is TRBV5-6 and J usage is TRBJ1-2; 7 bases map to TRBD1. CDR3 size: 14 residues. Germline-derived CDR1 and CDR2 are SGHDT and YYEEEE. V gave up 0 bases and J gave up 9 bases; unmatched junction bases: 8. The CDR3 sequence is CASSLGDRAASYTF. The CDR3 nucleotides are TGTGCCAGCAGCTTGGGCGACAGGGCCGCCAGCTACACCTTC.

CDR3 bases: TGTGCCAGCAGCGCACAGGGAAACACCATATATTTT. This translates into CASSAQGNTIYF. The chain has TRBV11-3 and TRBJ1-3; D is uncertain. CDR3 size: 12 residues. The V and J ends lost 5 bases and 4 bases respectively, with 6 bases between them. The germline gives CDR1 SGHNT, CDR2 YENEEA.